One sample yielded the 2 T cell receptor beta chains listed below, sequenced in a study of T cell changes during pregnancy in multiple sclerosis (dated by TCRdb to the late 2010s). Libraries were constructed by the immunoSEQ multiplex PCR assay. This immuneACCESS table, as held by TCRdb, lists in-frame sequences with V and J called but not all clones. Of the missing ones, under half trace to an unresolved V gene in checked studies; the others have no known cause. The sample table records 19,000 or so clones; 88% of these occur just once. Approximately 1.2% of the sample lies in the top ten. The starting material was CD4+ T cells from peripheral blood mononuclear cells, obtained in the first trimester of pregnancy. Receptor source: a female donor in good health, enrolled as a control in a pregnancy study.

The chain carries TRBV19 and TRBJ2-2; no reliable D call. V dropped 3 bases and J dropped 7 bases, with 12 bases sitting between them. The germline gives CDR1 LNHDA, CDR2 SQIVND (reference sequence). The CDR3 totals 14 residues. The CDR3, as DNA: TGTGCCAGTAGTATGTCTGCGTCGAGCGGGGAGCTGTTTTTT. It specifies CASSMSASSGELFF.

CDR3 protein: CASSVATTHSNYGYTF. The CDR3 DNA is TGTGCCAGCAGCGTAGCTACTACTCATTCTAACTATGGCTACACCTTC. The J gene is TRBJ1-2, the V gene TRBV9, with D unclear. Germline lookup yields CDR1 SGDLS and CDR2 YYNGEE. The CDR3 has 16 amino acids. V was pared by 0 bases and J by 0 bases, with 12 bases between.